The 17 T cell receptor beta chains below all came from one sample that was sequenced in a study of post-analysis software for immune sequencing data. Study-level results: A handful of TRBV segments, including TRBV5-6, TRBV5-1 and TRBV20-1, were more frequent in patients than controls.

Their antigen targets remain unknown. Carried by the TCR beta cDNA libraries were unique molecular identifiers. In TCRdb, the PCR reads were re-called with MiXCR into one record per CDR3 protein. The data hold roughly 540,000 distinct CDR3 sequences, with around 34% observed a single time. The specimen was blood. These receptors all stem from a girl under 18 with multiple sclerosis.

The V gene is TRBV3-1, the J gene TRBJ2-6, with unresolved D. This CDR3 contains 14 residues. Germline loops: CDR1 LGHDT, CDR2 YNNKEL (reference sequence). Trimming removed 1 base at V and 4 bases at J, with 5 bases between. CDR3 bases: TGTGCCAGCAGCCAAGCGGCGGGGGCCAACGTCCTGACTTTC. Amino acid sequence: CASSQAAGANVLTF.

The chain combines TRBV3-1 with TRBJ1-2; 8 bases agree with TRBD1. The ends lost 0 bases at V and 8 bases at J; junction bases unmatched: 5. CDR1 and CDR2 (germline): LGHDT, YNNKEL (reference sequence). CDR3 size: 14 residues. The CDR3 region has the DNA TGTGCCAGCAGCCAAGATGGTACAGGGGGAGGCTACACCTTC. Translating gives CASSQDGTGGGYTF.

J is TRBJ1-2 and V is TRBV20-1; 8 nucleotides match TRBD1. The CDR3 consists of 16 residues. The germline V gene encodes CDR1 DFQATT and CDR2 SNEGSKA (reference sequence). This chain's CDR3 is CSLTQPARGRKGGYTF. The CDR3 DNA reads TGCAGCTTAACCCAGCCGGCCAGGGGGCGGAAGGGGGGCTACACCTTC.

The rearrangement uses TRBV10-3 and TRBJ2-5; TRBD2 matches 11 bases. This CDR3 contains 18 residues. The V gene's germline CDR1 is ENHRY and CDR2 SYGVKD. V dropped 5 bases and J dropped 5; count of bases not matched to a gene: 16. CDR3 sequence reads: CAISPLFSGGASSETQYF. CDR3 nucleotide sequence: TGTGCCATCAGTCCCCTGTTTAGCGGGGGGGCCAGTTCGGAGACCCAGTACTTC.

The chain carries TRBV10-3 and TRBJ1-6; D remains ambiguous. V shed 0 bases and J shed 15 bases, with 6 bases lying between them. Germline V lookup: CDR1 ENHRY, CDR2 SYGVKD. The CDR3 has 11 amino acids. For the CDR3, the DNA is TGTGCCATCAGTGAGTCCCAGGTCCTCCACTTT. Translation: CAISESQVLHF.

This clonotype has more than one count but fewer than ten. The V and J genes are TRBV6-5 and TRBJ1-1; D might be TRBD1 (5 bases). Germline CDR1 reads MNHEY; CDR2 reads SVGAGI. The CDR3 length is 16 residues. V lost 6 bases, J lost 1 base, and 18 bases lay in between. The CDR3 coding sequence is TGTGCCAGCAGCCACCGGGCCAGCGGGGGGAACACTGAAGCTTTCTTT. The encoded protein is CASSHRASGGNTEAFF.

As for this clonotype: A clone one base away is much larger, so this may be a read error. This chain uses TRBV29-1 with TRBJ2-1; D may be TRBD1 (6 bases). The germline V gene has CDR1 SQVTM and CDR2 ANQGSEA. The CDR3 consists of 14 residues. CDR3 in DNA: TGCAGCGCTCGGTCTTTAACAGGGTACAATGAGCAGGTCTTC. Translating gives CSARSLTGYNEQVF.

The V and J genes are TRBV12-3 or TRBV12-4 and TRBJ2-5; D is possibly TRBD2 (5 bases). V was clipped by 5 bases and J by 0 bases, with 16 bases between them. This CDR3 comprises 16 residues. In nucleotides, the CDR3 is TGTGCCAGCAGTATGAGGGCAGGCTCTTACCAAGAGACCCAGTACTTC. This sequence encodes CASSMRAGSYQETQYF.

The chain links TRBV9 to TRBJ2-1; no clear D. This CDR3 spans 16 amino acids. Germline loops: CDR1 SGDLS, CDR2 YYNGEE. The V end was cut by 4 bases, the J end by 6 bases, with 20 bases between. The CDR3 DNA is TGTGCCAGCAGCTCCACCCGCCGAACTCCCCGCAATGAGCAGTTCTTC. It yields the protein CASSSTRRTPRNEQFF.

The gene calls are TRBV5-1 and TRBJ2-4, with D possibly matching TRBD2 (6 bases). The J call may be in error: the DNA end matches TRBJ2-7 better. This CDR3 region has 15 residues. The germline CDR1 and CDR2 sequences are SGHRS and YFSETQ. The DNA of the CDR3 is TGCGCCAGCAGCCCGGAGGGCAGGGCTAGCTACGAGCAGTACTTC. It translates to CASSPEGRASYEQYF.

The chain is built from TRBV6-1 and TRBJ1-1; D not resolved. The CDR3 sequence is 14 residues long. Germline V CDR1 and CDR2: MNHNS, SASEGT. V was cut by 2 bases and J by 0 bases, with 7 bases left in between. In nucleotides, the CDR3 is TGTGCCAGCAGTGAACATATACTGAACACTGAAGCTTTCTTT. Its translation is CASSEHILNTEAFF.

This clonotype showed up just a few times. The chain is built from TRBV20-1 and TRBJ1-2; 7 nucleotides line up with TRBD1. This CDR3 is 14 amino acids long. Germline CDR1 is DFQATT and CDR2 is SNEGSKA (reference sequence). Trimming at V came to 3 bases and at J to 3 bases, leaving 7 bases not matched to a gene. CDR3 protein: CSARETGIDYGYTF. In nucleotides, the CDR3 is TGCAGTGCTAGGGAGACAGGGATTGACTATGGCTACACCTTC.

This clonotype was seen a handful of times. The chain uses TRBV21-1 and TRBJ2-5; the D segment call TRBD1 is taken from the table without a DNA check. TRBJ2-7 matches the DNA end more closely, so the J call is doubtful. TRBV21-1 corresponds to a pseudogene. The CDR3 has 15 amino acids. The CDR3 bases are TGTGCCAGCAGCAAAGCGGGGGCCCCCATCCACGAGCAGTACTTC. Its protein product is CASSKAGAPIHEQYF.

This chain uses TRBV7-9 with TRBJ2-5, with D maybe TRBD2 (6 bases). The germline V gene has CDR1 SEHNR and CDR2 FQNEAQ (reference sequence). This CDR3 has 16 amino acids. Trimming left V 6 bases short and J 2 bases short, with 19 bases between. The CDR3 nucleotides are TGTGCCAGCAGTTTCTTGGGGACTCTAGGACAAGAGACCCAGTACTTC. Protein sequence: CASSFLGTLGQETQYF.

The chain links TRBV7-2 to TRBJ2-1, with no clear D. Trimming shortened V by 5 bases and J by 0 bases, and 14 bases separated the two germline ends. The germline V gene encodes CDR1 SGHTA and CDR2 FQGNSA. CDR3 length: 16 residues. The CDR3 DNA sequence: TGTGCCAGCAGCCTTTATGCCCAAAGCTCCTACAATGAGCAGTTCTTC. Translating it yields CASSLYAQSSYNEQFF.

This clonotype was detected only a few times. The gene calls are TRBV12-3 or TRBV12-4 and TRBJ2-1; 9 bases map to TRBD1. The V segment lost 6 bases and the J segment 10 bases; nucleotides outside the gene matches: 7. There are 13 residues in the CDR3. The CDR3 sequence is CASSLGDRVEQFF. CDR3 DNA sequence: TGTGCCAGCAGCCTAGGGGACAGGGTGGAGCAGTTCTTC.

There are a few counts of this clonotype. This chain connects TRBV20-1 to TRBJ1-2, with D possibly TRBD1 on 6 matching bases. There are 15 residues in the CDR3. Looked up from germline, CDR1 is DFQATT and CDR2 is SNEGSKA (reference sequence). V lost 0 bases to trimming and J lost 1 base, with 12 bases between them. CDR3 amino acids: CSARDITGINYGYTF. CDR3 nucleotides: TGCAGTGCTAGAGATATCACAGGGATTAACTATGGCTACACCTTC.